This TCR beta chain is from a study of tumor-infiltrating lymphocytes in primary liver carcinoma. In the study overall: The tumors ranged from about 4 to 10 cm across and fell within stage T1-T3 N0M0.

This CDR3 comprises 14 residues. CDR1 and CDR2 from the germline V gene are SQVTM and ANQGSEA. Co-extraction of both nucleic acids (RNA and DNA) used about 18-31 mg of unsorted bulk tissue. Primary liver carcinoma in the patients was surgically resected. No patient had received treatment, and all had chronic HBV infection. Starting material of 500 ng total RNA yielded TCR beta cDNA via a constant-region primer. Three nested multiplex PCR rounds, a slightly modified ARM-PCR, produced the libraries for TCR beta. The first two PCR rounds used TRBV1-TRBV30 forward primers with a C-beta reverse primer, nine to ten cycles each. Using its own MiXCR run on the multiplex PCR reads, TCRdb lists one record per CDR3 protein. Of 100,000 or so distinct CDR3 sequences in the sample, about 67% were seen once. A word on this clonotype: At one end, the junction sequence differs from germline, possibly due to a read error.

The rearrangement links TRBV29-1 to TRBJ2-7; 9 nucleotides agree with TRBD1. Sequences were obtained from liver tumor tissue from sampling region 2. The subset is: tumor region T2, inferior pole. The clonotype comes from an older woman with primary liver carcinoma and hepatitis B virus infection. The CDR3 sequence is CGVDSTGGPYERHF. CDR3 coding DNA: TGCGGCGTTGACTCGACAGGGGGTCCCTACGAGCGGCACTTC.